Shown below are 27 T cell receptor beta chains from a single sample sequenced in a study of monozygotic twins with inflammatory bowel disease. Reanalyzing the 5' RACE reads, TCRdb keeps one entry per CDR3 protein, without DNA. The table for this sample gives 200,000 to 250,000 distinct CDR3 sequences. Material: blood. These receptors all stem from a human donor with ulcerative colitis or Crohn's disease, or a healthy co-twin of an affected twin (not recorded which).

The chain recombines TRBV27 with TRBJ1-6; TCRdb calls TRBD1, which cannot be checked without DNA. The CDR3 runs 15 residues. Germline V gene sequence: CDR1 MNHEY, CDR2 SMNVEV (reference sequence). This CDR3 is CASSLSDSKNSPLHF.

The J gene is TRBJ2-1, the V gene TRBV5-1. The CDR3 runs 16 residues. The germline V gene has CDR1 SGHRS and CDR2 YFSETQ. CDR3 in amino acids: CASSSNPSHSYNEQFF.

The chain carries TRBV19 and TRBJ1-5. CDR1 and CDR2 (germline): LNHDA, SQIVND (reference sequence). The CDR3 loop spans 15 amino acids. The CDR3 region is CASTPGTSINQPQHF.

The chain carries TRBV27 and TRBJ1-6. The CDR3 has 14 amino acids. CDR1 and CDR2 (germline): MNHEY, SMNVEV (reference sequence). The CDR3 region is CASSFDTDNSPLHF.

The chain's CDR3 is CASSPETVGEQFF. V gene TRBV7-2 combines with J gene TRBJ2-1. CDR1 is SGHTA and CDR2 is FQGNSA in the germline V gene. The CDR3 contains 13 residues.

The rearrangement links TRBV20-1 to TRBJ1-2; absent DNA, TCRdb's TRBD1 call cannot be checked. This CDR3 is 14 amino acids long. Germline V CDR1 and CDR2: DFQATT, SNEGSKA (reference sequence). CDR3: CSAGTGHRNYGYTF.

This chain links TRBV7-2 with TRBJ2-1; TCRdb picks TRBD1, but there is no DNA to check that call. This CDR3 has 13 amino acids. The germline CDR1 and CDR2 sequences are SGHTA and FQGNSA. The CDR3 loop reads CASSSWGQGGEFF.

The chain carries TRBV28 and TRBJ2-1; TCRdb selects TRBD2, and the lack of DNA leaves this call unchecked. CDR1 and CDR2 from the germline V gene are MDHEN and SYDVKM. This CDR3 region has 16 residues. This chain's CDR3 is CASSLSGASGRLWKFF.

The gene calls are TRBV7-9 and TRBJ1-1. This CDR3 has 12 residues. The germline gives CDR1 SEHNR, CDR2 FQNEAQ (reference sequence). The CDR3 region is CASTLGPAEAFF.

The V gene is TRBV6-5, the J gene TRBJ2-1; the D call from TCRdb, TRBD2, cannot be confirmed without DNA. Germline CDR1 is MNHEY and CDR2 is SVGAGI. The CDR3 spans 16 residues. CDR3 region: CASSYRTSGGYNEQFF.

The rearrangement links TRBV7-3 to TRBJ2-5. The CDR3 consists of 13 residues. Germline V gives CDR1 SGHTA, CDR2 FQGTGA. CDR3 region: CASSPKTEETQYF.

This chain uses TRBV20-1 with TRBJ1-2; the TCRdb D gene call, TRBD1, has no DNA to confirm it. The CDR3 is 12 amino acids. Germline V gene data show CDR1 as DFQATT and CDR2 as SNEGSKA (reference sequence). CDR3 amino acids: CSAPGTYYGYTF.

The rearrangement uses TRBV9 and TRBJ1-5. The CDR3 spans 15 residues. Germline V CDR1 and CDR2: SGDLS, YYNGEE. This CDR3 reads CASSAPGGPNQPQHF.

The chain carries TRBV7-8 and TRBJ2-3; the TCRdb call, TRBD2, lacks DNA for checking. CDR1 SGHVS and CDR2 FQNEAQ come from the germline V gene. The CDR3 extends over 17 amino acids. CDR3 sequence: CASSLAGLAGRADTQYF.

The chain joins TRBV7-2 to TRBJ2-7. This CDR3 is 12 amino acids long. The germline V gene encodes CDR1 SGHTA and CDR2 FQGNSA. The CDR3 loop is CASSLGAYEQYF.

The chain combines TRBV10-3 with TRBJ1-4; TCRdb indicates TRBD1, and absent DNA this call remains unverified. Germline V CDR1 and CDR2: ENHRY, SYGVKD. CDR3 length: 18 amino acids. The CDR3 reads CAISESPARAWIPEKLFF.

The rearrangement joins TRBV30 to TRBJ1-5; the TCRdb call, TRBD1, lacks DNA for checking. CDR3 length equals 17 residues. The germline V gene has CDR1 GTSNPN and CDR2 SVGIG (reference sequence). CDR3 sequence reads: CAWSRQGRGQLNQPQHF.

The rearrangement uses TRBV11-3 and TRBJ2-1. The CDR3 has 12 residues. Germline lookup yields CDR1 SGHNT and CDR2 YENEEA. CDR3 residues: CASSSSSNEQFF.

The chain combines TRBV4-2 with TRBJ2-7. Germline V CDR1 and CDR2: LGHNA, YNFKEQ. This CDR3 region has 16 residues. The CDR3 sequence: CASSQDTAGDSYEQYF.

The V call is TRBV12-3 or TRBV12-4, the J call TRBJ2-7; absent DNA, TCRdb's TRBD2 call cannot be checked. The CDR3 is 17 amino acids. The CDR3 sequence: CASSFLRAGGISYEQYF.

The chain uses TRBV10-3 and TRBJ2-5; TCRdb picks TRBD1, but there is no DNA to check that call. The CDR3 is 15 amino acids. CDR1 ENHRY and CDR2 SYGVKD come from the germline V gene. CDR3 in amino acids: CAIRRGQGGQETQYF.

This chain connects TRBV20-1 to TRBJ2-4; TCRdb names TRBD1, which stays unverified in the absence of DNA. Per germline, CDR1 DFQATT and CDR2 SNEGSKA (reference sequence). This CDR3 has 13 residues. CDR3 amino acids: CSASAPTKNIQYF.

The V call is TRBV2, the J call TRBJ1-2. The CDR3 runs 15 residues. The V gene's germline CDR1 is SNHLY and CDR2 FYNNEI. This CDR3 reads CASSPGGPISSGYTF.

J is TRBJ2-2 and V is TRBV7-6. CDR3 size: 15 residues. The germline V gene has CDR1 SGHVS and CDR2 FNYEAQ. CDR3 protein: CASSLGSENTGELFF.

The rearrangement uses TRBV7-9 and TRBJ1-1; there is no DNA to check the TCRdb D call of TRBD1. Germline V gene lookup returns CDR1 SEHNR and CDR2 FQNEAQ (reference sequence). The CDR3 loop spans 15 amino acids. CDR3 protein: CASSLVGQSGAEAFF.

This chain links TRBV20-1 with TRBJ2-5; as DNA is missing, the TRBD2 call by TCRdb cannot be tested. CDR3 length equals 15 residues. The germline CDR1 and CDR2 sequences are DFQATT and SNEGSKA (reference sequence). This CDR3 reads CSKLMTSGSWETQYF.

The chain combines TRBV30 with TRBJ2-2; absent DNA, TCRdb's TRBD1 call cannot be checked. CDR1 GTSNPN and CDR2 SVGIG come from the germline V gene (reference sequence). The CDR3 spans 14 residues. CDR3 amino acids: CAWSEGRWGGELFF. Supplemented by reference TRBV30 and TRBJ2-2, the full variable domain reads SQTIHQWPATLVQPVGSPLSLECTVEGTSNPNLYWYRQAAGRGLQLLFYSVGIGQISSEVPQNLSASRPQDRQFILSSKKLLLSDSGFYLCAWSEGRWGGELFFGEGSRLTVL.